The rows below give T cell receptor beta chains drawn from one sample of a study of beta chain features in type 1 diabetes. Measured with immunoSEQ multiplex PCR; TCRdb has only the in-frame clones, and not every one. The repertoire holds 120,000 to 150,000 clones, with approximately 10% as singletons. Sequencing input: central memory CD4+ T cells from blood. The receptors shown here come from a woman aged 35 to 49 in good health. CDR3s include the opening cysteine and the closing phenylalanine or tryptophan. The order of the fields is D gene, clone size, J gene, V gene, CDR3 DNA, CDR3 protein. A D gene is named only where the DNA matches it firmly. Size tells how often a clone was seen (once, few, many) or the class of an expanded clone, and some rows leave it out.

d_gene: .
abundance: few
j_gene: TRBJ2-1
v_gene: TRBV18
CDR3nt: TGTGCCAGCTCACTCGGTAGCGGACACTACAATGAGCAGTTCTTC
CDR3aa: CASSLGSGHYNEQFF

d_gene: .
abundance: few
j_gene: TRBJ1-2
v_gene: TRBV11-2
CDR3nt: TGTGCCAGCAGCAACGACAGGACATATGGCTACACCTTC
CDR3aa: CASSNDRTYGYTF

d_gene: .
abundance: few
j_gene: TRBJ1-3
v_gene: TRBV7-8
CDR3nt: TGTGCCAGCAGCTCACCCCCGGGTTCTGGAAACACCATATATTTT
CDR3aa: CASSSPPGSGNTIYF

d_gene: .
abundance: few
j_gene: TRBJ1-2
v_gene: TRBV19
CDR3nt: TGTGCCAGTAAGCAGGGCCTTTATGGCTACACCTTC
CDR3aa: CASKQGLYGYTF

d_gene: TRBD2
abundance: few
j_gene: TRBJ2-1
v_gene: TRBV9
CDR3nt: TGTGCCAGCAGCGTAGCCCTCGGGGTAGCGGGGGACAATGAGCAGTTCTTC
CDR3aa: CASSVALGVAGDNEQFF

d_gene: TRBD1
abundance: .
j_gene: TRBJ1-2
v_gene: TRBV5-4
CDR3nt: TGTGCCAGCAGCCGGGACAGTCCTTTAGCTAACTATGGCTACACCTTC
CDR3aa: CASSRDSPLANYGYTF

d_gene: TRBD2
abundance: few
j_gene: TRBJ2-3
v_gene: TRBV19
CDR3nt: TGTGCCAGTAGGACGGGGGGGCCCATAGATACGCAGTATTTT
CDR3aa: CASRTGGPIDTQYF

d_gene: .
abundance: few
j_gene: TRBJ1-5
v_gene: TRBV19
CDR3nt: TGTGCCAGTAGTATGTCCAGGGAAGGCAATCAGCCCCAGCATTTT
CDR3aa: CASSMSREGNQPQHF

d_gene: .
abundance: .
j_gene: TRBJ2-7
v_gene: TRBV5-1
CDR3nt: TGCGCCAGCTCACCTGAAGACAGCCGGTCGTGGTACGAGCAGTACTTC
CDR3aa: CASSPEDSRSWYEQYF

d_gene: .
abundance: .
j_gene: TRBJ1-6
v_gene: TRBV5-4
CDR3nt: TGTGCCAGCAGCGGCTCGCGGGGGACCGATTCACCCCTCCACTTT
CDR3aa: CASSGSRGTDSPLHF

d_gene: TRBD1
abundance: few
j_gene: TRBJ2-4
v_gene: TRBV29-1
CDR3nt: TGCAGCGTTGGGGACAGGGGAGCCAAAAACATTCAGTACTTC
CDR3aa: CSVGDRGAKNIQYF

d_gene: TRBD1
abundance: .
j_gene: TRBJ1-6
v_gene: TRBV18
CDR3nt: TGTGCCAGCTCACGGGACAGGGGGCTGAATTCACCCCTCCACTTT
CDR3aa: CASSRDRGLNSPLHF

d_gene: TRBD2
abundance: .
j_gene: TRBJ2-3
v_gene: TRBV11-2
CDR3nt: TGTGCCAGCAGCTCGACTAGCGGGGTCACAGATACGCAGTATTTT
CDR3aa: CASSSTSGVTDTQYF

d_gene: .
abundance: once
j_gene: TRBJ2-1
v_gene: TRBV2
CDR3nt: TGTGCCAGCAGTCTGGCGGCCTCCTACAATGAGCAGTTCTTC
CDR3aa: CASSLAASYNEQFF

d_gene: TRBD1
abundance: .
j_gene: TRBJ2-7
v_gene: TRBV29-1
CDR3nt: TGCAGCGTTGAAGTGGGGACAGGGGGGTGGTACGAGCAGTACTTC
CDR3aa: CSVEVGTGGWYEQYF

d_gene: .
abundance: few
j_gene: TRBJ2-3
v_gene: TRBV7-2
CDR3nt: TGTGCCAGCAGCCCAGGGTTTGGCACAGATACGCAGTATTTT
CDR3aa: CASSPGFGTDTQYF

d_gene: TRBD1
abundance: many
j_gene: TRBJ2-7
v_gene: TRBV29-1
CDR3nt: TGCAGCGTATCCCGGGACAGGGTGAATGAGCAGTACTTC
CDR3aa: CSVSRDRVNEQYF

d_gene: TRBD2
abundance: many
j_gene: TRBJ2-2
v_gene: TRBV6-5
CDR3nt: TGTGCCAGCAGCGGGGGGGCCACCGGGGAGCTGTTTTTT
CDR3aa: CASSGGATGELFF

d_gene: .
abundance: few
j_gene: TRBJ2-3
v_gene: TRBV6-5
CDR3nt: TGTGCCAGCACCCCGAGGCAGGGAACAGATACGCAGTATTTT
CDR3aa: CASTPRQGTDTQYF

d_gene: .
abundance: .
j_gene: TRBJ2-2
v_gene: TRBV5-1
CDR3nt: TGCGCCAGCAGCTTGATCGGAGGGAACACCGGGGAGCTGTTTTTT
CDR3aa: CASSLIGGNTGELFF

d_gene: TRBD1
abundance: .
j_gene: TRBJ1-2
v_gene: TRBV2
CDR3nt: TGTGCCAGCGCTACGGGACAGGGTGCGGATGGCTACACCTTC
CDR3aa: CASATGQGADGYTF

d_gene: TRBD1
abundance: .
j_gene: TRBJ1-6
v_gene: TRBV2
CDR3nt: TGTGCCAGCAGTGAGACAGGGTCGGGTTCACCCCTCCACTTT
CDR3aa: CASSETGSGSPLHF

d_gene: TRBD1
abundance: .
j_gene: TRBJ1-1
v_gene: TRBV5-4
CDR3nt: TGTGCCAGCAGCCCACGGACAGGGGTCATTATGAACACTGAAGCTTTCTTT
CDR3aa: CASSPRTGVIMNTEAFF

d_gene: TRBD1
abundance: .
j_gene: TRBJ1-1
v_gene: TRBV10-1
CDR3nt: TGCGCCAGCAGTGACCTGGACAGGGAAACTGAAGCTTTCTTT
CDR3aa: CASSDLDRETEAFF

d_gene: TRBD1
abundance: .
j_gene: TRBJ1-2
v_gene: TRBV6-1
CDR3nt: TGTGCCAGCGAGCCGGGACAGAGCTATGGCTACACCTTC
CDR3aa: CASEPGQSYGYTF

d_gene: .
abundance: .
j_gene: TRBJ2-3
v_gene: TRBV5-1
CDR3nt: TGCGCCAGCAGCGGAACTAGCTACACAGATACGCAGTATTTT
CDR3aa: CASSGTSYTDTQYF

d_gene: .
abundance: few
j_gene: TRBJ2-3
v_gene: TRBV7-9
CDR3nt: TGTGCCAGCAGCTTAGCTAGCGATACGCAGTATTTT
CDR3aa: CASSLASDTQYF

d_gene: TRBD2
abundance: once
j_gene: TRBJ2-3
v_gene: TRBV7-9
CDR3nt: TGTGCCAGCAGCGATTGGACTAGCGGGACCAAAGGGGATACGCAGTATTTT
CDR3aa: CASSDWTSGTKGDTQYF

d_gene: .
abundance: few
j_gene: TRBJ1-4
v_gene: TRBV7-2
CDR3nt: TGTGCCAGCAGCTTAGAAAGCACAACTAATGAAAAACTGTTTTTT
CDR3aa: CASSLESTTNEKLFF

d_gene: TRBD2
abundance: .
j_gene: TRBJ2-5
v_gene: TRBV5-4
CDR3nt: TGTGCCAGCAGCTCTACCCTCCAGCGGGGGGGCGAGACCCAGTACTTC
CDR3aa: CASSSTLQRGGETQYF

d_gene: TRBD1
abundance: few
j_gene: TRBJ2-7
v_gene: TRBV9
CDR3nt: TGTGCCAGCAGCGGGGGACAGGGGTCCCACGAGCAGTACTTC
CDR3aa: CASSGGQGSHEQYF

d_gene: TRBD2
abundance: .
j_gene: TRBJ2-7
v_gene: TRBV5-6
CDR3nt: TGTGCCAGCAGCCTCGGACTAGCGGGCGAGCAGTACTTC
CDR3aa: CASSLGLAGEQYF

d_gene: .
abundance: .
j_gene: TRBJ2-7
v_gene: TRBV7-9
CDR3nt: TGTGCCAGCAGCGAGCCCGCCCGCGGGACGGGCCGGAAGTACGAGCAGTACTTC
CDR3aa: CASSEPARGTGRKYEQYF

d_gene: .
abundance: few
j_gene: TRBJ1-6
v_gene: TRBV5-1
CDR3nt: TGCGCCAGCAGCTTGGAGACAGCTGATAATTCACCCCTCCACTTT
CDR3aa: CASSLETADNSPLHF

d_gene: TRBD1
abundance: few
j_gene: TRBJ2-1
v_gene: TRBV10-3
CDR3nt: TGTGCCATCAGGCTGGGGACAGAACAGTTCTTC
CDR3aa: CAIRLGTEQFF

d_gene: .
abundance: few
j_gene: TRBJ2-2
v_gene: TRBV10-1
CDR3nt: TGCGCCAGCAGTGAGACTCCCACCGGGGAGCTGTTTTTT
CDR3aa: CASSETPTGELFF

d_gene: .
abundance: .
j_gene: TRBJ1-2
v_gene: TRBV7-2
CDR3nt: TGTGCCAGCAGCTTAGCACAGACCTATGGCTACACCTTC
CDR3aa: CASSLAQTYGYTF

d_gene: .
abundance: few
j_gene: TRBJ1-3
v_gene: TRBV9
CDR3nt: TGTGCCAGCAGCCCCTCCGGGGGGAGAGGAAACACCATATATTTT
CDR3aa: CASSPSGGRGNTIYF

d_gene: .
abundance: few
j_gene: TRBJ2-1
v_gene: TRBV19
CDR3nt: TGTGCCAGTAGTATTGAGACCGGGGCCAGGGGAATCAGCAATGAGCAGTTCTTC
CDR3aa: CASSIETGARGISNEQFF

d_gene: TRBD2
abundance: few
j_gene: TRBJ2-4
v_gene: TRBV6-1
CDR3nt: TGTGCCAGCCAACTAGCGGGAGCCAAAAACATTCAGTACTTC
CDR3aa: CASQLAGAKNIQYF